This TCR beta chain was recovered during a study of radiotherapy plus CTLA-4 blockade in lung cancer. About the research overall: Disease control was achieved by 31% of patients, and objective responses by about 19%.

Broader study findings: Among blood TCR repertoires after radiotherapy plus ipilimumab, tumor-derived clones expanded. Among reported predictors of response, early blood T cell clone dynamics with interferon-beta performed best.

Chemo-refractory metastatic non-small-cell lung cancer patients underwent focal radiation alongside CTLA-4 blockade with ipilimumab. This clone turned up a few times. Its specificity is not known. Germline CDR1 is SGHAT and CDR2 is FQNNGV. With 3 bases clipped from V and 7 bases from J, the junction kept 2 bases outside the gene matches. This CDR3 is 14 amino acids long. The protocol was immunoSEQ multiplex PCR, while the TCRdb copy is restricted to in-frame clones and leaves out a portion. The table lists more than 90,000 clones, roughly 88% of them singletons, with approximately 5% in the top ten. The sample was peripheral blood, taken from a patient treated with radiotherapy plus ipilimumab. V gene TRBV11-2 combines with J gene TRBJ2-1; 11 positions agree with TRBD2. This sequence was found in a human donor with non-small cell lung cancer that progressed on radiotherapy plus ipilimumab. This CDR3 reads CASSFSSGRNEQFF. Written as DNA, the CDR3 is TGTGCCAGCAGCTTCTCTAGCGGGAGGAATGAGCAGTTCTTC.